Listed below are T cell receptor beta chains from one sample, sequenced in a study of blood T cell repertoires in COVID-19. Assay used: immunoSEQ multiplex PCR; TCRdb lists only in-frame clones, some missing. The sample yields tens of thousands of clones, about 85% seen once. The specimen sequenced was peripheral blood. These receptor sequences come from a human donor in a cohort sampled during active COVID-19. Both conserved end residues are part of each CDR3. Fields, in order: clone size, J gene, V gene, D gene, CDR3 protein, CDR3 DNA. A D gene is named only where the DNA matches it firmly. Expanded clones get a size class; other rows say once, few or many, or leave the size out.

>few|TRBJ1-6|TRBV5-6|TRBD1
CASSFGTGGSSPLHF
TGTGCCAGCAGCTTCGGGACAGGGGGCTCTTCACCCCTCCACTTT
>-|TRBJ1-1|TRBV7-9|TRBD1
CASRPRQGDTEAFF
TGTGCCAGCAGACCGAGACAGGGGGACACTGAAGCTTTCTTT
>-|TRBJ2-1|TRBV19|TRBD2
CASKSGGTYNEQFF
TGTGCCAGTAAGAGCGGGGGAACCTACAATGAGCAGTTCTTC
>once|TRBJ2-1|TRBV27|TRBD2
CASSWDYSNEQFF
TGTGCCAGCAGTTGGGACTATTCCAATGAGCAGTTCTTC
>-|TRBJ1-2|TRBV7-2|TRBD1
CASSLVHRGLGYTF
TGTGCCAGCAGCTTAGTCCACAGGGGGCTTGGCTACACCTTC
>-|TRBJ1-2|TRBV18|TRBD1
CASSPGQGILSFYGYTF
TGTGCCAGCTCCCCTGGACAGGGCATCCTTTCTTTCTATGGCTACACCTTC
>-|TRBJ1-2|TRBV18|TRBD1
CASSPPDRVVGYTF
TGTGCCAGCTCACCACCGGACAGGGTGGTTGGCTACACCTTC
>-|TRBJ1-1|TRBV19|TRBD1
CASSLGDRGMYTEAFF
TGTGCCAGTAGTCTTGGGGACAGGGGGATGTACACTGAAGCTTTCTTT
>many|TRBJ1-6|TRBV12-5|-
CASFRGGFNSPLHF
TGTGCTAGCTTCCGAGGGGGTTTTAATTCACCCCTCCACTTT
>-|TRBJ2-5|TRBV6-5|TRBD1
CASSSLRDRETQYF
TGTGCCAGCAGTTCCCTCCGGGACAGAGAGACCCAGTACTTC
>-|TRBJ2-2|TRBV5-1|-
CASRGADTGELFF
TGCGCCAGCCGGGGGGCGGACACCGGGGAGCTGTTTTTT
>-|TRBJ1-5|TRBV7-9|-
CASSGGGAGQPQHF
TGTGCCAGCAGCGGTGGCGGGGCGGGGCAGCCCCAGCATTTT
>-|TRBJ2-7|TRBV6-5|TRBD1
CASSYADRGLVWQYF
TGTGCCAGCAGTTACGCAGACAGGGGATTGGTCTGGCAGTACTTC
>once|TRBJ2-1|TRBV24-1|TRBD2
CATSDGLAGKYNEQFF
TGTGCCACCAGTGACGGACTAGCGGGGAAATACAATGAGCAGTTCTTC
>once|TRBJ1-1|TRBV29-1|-
CSVERGKYTEAFF
TGCAGCGTTGAAAGGGGGAAGTACACTGAAGCTTTCTTT
>medium-sized|TRBJ1-4|TRBV4-1|TRBD1
CASSQEWAGGEKLFF
TGCGCCAGCAGCCAAGAATGGGCAGGGGGTGAAAAACTGTTTTTT
>-|TRBJ2-7|TRBV9|TRBD2
CASSVGAGGMAYEQYF
TGTGCCAGCAGCGTCGGAGCGGGGGGGATGGCCTACGAGCAGTACTTC
>-|TRBJ1-1|TRBV6-5|-
CASSREPRGNIEAFF
TGTGCCAGCAGTCGTGAACCCCGGGGGAACATTGAAGCTTTCTTT
>few|TRBJ1-1|TRBV18|TRBD1
CASSPNVQGADTEAFF
TGTGCCAGCTCACCTAACGTACAGGGGGCTGACACTGAAGCTTTCTTT
>-|TRBJ1-4|TRBV3-1/TRBV3-2|-
CASSRRGEIREKLFF
TGTGCCAGCAGCCGACGAGGAGAGATAAGGGAAAAACTGTTTTTT
>-|TRBJ2-7|TRBV18|TRBD2
CASSPVLAGGDEQYF
TGTGCCAGCTCACCCGTTCTAGCGGGTGGGGACGAGCAGTACTTC
>-|TRBJ2-7|TRBV7-8|-
CASSPKGRHGQYF
TGTGCCAGCAGCCCCAAAGGCAGGCACGGCCAGTACTTC
>-|TRBJ2-7|TRBV5-1|TRBD2
CARSLGGGGTYEQYF
TGCGCCCGCAGCTTGGGCGGGGGGGGCACCTACGAGCAGTACTTC
>-|TRBJ1-2|TRBV7-9|TRBD1
CASSRQGLNYGYTF
TGTGCCAGCAGCCGACAGGGGTTGAACTATGGCTACACCTTC
>-|TRBJ2-7|TRBV11-3|-
CASSLMRSSYEQYF
TGTGCCAGCAGCTTGATGAGGAGTTCCTACGAGCAGTACTTC
>-|TRBJ2-7|TRBV28|TRBD1
CASSLSGQGNYEQYF
TGTGCCAGCAGTTTATCCGGACAGGGCAACTACGAGCAGTACTTC
>-|TRBJ2-7|TRBV9|TRBD2
CASSGGTSSTYEQYF
TGTGCCAGCAGCGGCGGGACTAGCAGTACTTACGAGCAGTACTTC
>-|TRBJ2-1|TRBV3-1/TRBV3-2|TRBD2
CASSRSWSASGGGEQFF
TGTGCCAGCAGCCGCAGTTGGAGTGCTAGCGGGGGAGGTGAGCAGTTCTTC
>-|TRBJ2-7|TRBV2|TRBD2
CASSLSGGGSYEQYF
TGTGCCAGCAGCCTTAGCGGGGGTGGCTCCTACGAGCAGTACTTC
>-|TRBJ2-1|TRBV7-9|-
CASSLGGGHEQFF
TGTGCCAGCAGCTTAGGCGGGGGCCATGAGCAGTTCTTC
>-|TRBJ1-5|TRBV19|-
CASSVDSPGQPQHF
TGTGCCAGTAGCGTCGACAGCCCCGGGCAGCCCCAGCATTTT
>-|TRBJ2-1|TRBV6-5|-
CASSRDWSSYNEQFF
TGTGCCAGCAGCCGGGACTGGAGCTCCTACAATGAGCAGTTCTTC
>-|TRBJ2-3|TRBV7-7|TRBD2
CASSLGSPLSGGEYTDTQYF
TGTGCCAGCAGCTTAGGTTCCCCTCTTAGCGGGGGGGAATACACAGATACGCAGTATTTT
>-|TRBJ2-7|TRBV7-9|-
CASSLGGGGGEQYF
TGTGCCAGCAGCTTAGGAGGTGGGGGAGGCGAGCAGTACTTC
>once|TRBJ1-5|TRBV27|-
CASSLGSGLSNQPQHF
TGTGCCAGCAGTTTGGGATCAGGGTTAAGCAATCAGCCCCAGCATTTT
>once|TRBJ2-3|TRBV5-1|TRBD2
CASSSSGLAGISTDTQYF
TGCGCCAGCAGCTCATCAGGACTAGCGGGGATTAGCACAGATACGCAGTATTTT
>-|TRBJ1-2|TRBV5-1|-
CASSFSANYGYTF
TGCGCCAGCAGCTTTTCCGCGAACTATGGCTACACCTTC
>few|TRBJ2-2|TRBV18|TRBD1
CASSRDSPTGELFF
TGTGCCAGCTCACGGGACAGTCCCACCGGGGAGCTGTTTTTT
>-|TRBJ1-4|TRBV7-2|TRBD1
CASSPDRANEKLFF
TGTGCCAGCAGCCCGGACAGGGCTAATGAAAAACTGTTTTTT
>-|TRBJ2-2|TRBV9|TRBD2
CASRRSGGPGTGELFF
TGTGCCAGCAGGAGGAGCGGGGGGCCGGGGACCGGGGAGCTGTTTTTT
>-|TRBJ1-1|TRBV11-3|-
CASSSEGSAAFF
TGTGCCAGCAGCTCCGAGGGTTCGGCGGCTTTCTTT
>once|TRBJ1-2|TRBV24-1|-
CATSDLPYSDGYTF
TGTGCCACCAGTGATTTGCCGTACTCGGATGGCTACACCTTC
>-|TRBJ2-1|TRBV19|-
CASSIDIYNEQFF
TGTGCCAGTAGTATAGACATTTACAATGAGCAGTTCTTC
>-|TRBJ1-6|TRBV30|-
CAWMGALVNSPLHF
TGTGCCTGGATGGGGGCGTTAGTTAATTCACCCCTCCACTTT